The rows below give T cell receptor beta chains drawn from one sample of a study of cytomegalovirus exposure and HLA in healthy donors. Assay used: immunoSEQ multiplex PCR; TCRdb lists only in-frame clones, some missing. This sample has over 100,000 clones; about 60% occur once, and the top ten carry roughly 2%. Sequencing input: PBMCs. The source of these receptors is a woman aged 25 to 39 in good health and CMV-seronegative. The CDR3 runs from the conserved cysteine through the conserved F or W. Fields, in order: V gene, clone size, D gene, J gene, CDR3 DNA, CDR3 protein. D genes are given only for firm matches. The size field is filled for only some rows; it gives once, few, many or a size class.

>TRBV30|NA|NA|TRBJ2-7
TGTGCCTGGAGTGTAAACTTCCCATCCTACGAGCAGTACTTC
CAWSVNFPSYEQYF
>TRBV6-1|NA|NA|TRBJ1-5
TGTGCCAGCAGTGAATCCGGGGTAAGCAATCAGCCCCAGCATTTT
CASSESGVSNQPQHF
>TRBV2|few|NA|TRBJ2-7
TGTGCCAGCAGGGAGGGATTAGGGCAGTACTTC
CASREGLGQYF
>TRBV7-8|NA|TRBD1|TRBJ2-7
TGTGCCAGCGCTAGACAGGGCCAGACCTACGAGCAGTACTTC
CASARQGQTYEQYF
>TRBV7-8|NA|TRBD1|TRBJ1-1
TGTGCCAGCCTCCTGGGGGCAGGGGGGAACACTGAAGCTTTCTTT
CASLLGAGGNTEAFF
>TRBV15|NA|NA|TRBJ1-5
TGTGCCACCAACCTCCGGCGAGGCCCTCAGCCCCAGCATTTC
CATNLRRGPQPQHF
>TRBV9|NA|NA|TRBJ1-2
TGTGCCAGCAGCGTAGGGGTTGGCGGGGTTCACGGCTACACCTTC
CASSVGVGGVHGYTF
>TRBV27|few|NA|TRBJ2-2
TGTGCCAGCAGTTTTCGGGAGAACACCGGGGAGCTGTTTTTT
CASSFRENTGELFF
>TRBV5-1|NA|NA|TRBJ2-1
TGCGCCAGCAGCTTGGGGGGGGAAAATGAGCAGTTCTTC
CASSLGGENEQFF
>TRBV4-3|NA|TRBD1|TRBJ2-7
TGCGCCAGCAGCCAGGAATCCCCTACGGGACAGGGCCTCTACGAGCAGTACTTC
CASSQESPTGQGLYEQYF
>TRBV7-3|NA|NA|TRBJ2-2
TGTGCCAGCAGCCCTGAGGGCACCGGGGAGCTGTTTTTT
CASSPEGTGELFF
>TRBV7-9|NA|NA|TRBJ1-2
TGTGCCAGCAGCTTAGATAGTCCTTCTAACTATGGCTACACCTTC
CASSLDSPSNYGYTF
>TRBV5-1|NA|TRBD1|TRBJ1-2
TGCGCCAGCAGCACGCCGGGACAGGACTATGGCTACACCTTC
CASSTPGQDYGYTF
>TRBV6-5|NA|TRBD1|TRBJ1-1
TGTGCCAGCAGTTACAGGACAGGGGCCTTGAACACTGAAGCTTTCTTT
CASSYRTGALNTEAFF
>TRBV2|few|TRBD2|TRBJ2-7
TGTGCCAGCAGTGAAGGGGGTAGCGGGATTTTGAACGAGCAGTACTTC
CASSEGGSGILNEQYF
>TRBV28|few|TRBD2|TRBJ2-7
TGTGCCAGCAGTTTAGGGACTAGCGGGACCTACGAGCAGTACTTC
CASSLGTSGTYEQYF
>TRBV6-4|NA|NA|TRBJ1-6
TGTGCCAGCAATCATCTCGGTTCACCCCTCCACTTT
CASNHLGSPLHF
>TRBV5-1|NA|TRBD2|TRBJ2-5
TGCGCCAGCAGCTTGGGCCCTAGCGGGCAAGAGACCCAGTACTTC
CASSLGPSGQETQYF
>TRBV6-5|NA|NA|TRBJ2-1
TGTGCCAGCAGTTTTGACAGGGGAGGGAATGAGCAGTTCTTC
CASSFDRGGNEQFF
>TRBV2|NA|TRBD1|TRBJ1-3
TGTGCCAGCAGCCCACAGGGGTTTGAAGGAAACACCATATATTTT
CASSPQGFEGNTIYF
>TRBV28|NA|NA|TRBJ1-2
TGTGCCAGCAGTTCCAGGGTGCGGTATGGCTACACCTTC
CASSSRVRYGYTF
>TRBV9|few|NA|TRBJ2-7
TGTGCCAGCAGCGTAGCTGGCCACTACGAGCAGTACTTC
CASSVAGHYEQYF
>TRBV28|NA|TRBD2|TRBJ2-4
TGTGCCAGCAGTTTATTAACACTAGCGGGAAAAGCCAAAAACATTCAGTACTTC
CASSLLTLAGKAKNIQYF
>TRBV30|NA|NA|TRBJ2-1
TGTGCCTGGAGTTCACAGGAGAACAAGGTGCAGTTCTTC
CAWSSQENKVQFF
>TRBV27|NA|TRBD1|TRBJ2-7
TGTGCCAGCAGTCTCCTTACCAGGACAGGGGCCTACGAGCAGTACTTC
CASSLLTRTGAYEQYF
>TRBV11-2|NA|NA|TRBJ1-1
TGTGCCAGCAGCGGGCAGGGGATCGCTGAAGCTTTCTTT
CASSGQGIAEAFF